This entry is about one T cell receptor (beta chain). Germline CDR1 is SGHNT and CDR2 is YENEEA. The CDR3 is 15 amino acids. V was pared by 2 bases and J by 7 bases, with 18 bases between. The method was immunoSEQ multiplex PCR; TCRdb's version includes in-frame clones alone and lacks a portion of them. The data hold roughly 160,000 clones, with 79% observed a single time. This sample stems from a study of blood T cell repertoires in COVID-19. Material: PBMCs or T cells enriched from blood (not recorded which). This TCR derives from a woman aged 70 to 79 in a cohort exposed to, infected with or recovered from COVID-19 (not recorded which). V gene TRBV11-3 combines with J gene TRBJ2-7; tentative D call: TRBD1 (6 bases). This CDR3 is CASSLHRQGPGEQYF. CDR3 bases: TGTGCCAGCAGCTTACACCGGCAGGGGCCAGGGGAGCAGTACTTC.